This T cell receptor beta chain was documented in a study of T cell responses to AZD1222 COVID-19 vaccine. TCRdb's table, derived via immunoSEQ multiplex PCR, lists solely in-frame clones and lacks some. The table has some 140,000 clones, 88% seen once. Deletions cut 5 bases from V and 7 bases from J, with 12 bases between. The CDR3 is 13 amino acids. CDR1 is MDHEN and CDR2 is SYDVKM in the germline V gene. Study results and limitations: Targeting of unmutated variant regions was reportedly seen in nearly half of spike-specific TCRs. Only five or six individuals given AZD1222 were seropositive at baseline.

On this clone: Its specificity is not known.

This clonotype was sampled from an adult in good health. The J gene is TRBJ1-5, the V gene TRBV28; a weak D match, TRBD1 (5 bases). The sequenced sample was peripheral blood, obtained on day 0 of AZD1222 vaccination. The CDR3 nucleotides read TGTGCCAGCAGTGTACCGGGGGGACAGCCCCAGCATTTT. This sequence encodes CASSVPGGQPQHF.